The following is a TCR beta chain sequence with its context. This sample is part of a study of blood T cell repertoires in COVID-19. For the study at large: There were acute and convalescent COVID-19 samples, and they came from the United States, Italy and Spain. Sources were T cells, B-cell-depleted T cells, or PBMCs; the material itself was cDNA or gDNA.

Trimming shortened V by 2 bases and J by 0 bases, and 8 bases separated the two germline ends. The CDR3 sequence is 14 residues long. Germline values: CDR1 MRHNA, CDR2 SNTAGT. As processed by the authors: Estimation of nucleated cell counts was performed using reference gene primer amplification. Using immunoSEQ multiplex PCR, the repertoire was profiled, and TCRdb retains in-frame clones only, with some absent. V and J calls and clone size are as listed in that table; D and trimming were resolved from the DNA. Counted here are 45,000 to 55,000 clones, about 81% occurring once; the ten biggest clones make up 4.4%.

What was sequenced was peripheral blood. The sequence came from a man in his fifties or sixties with active COVID-19. This chain joins TRBV6-4 and TRBJ2-7; D is undetermined. The CDR3, as DNA: TGTGCCAGCAGTGACGCGGCGAACTCCTACGAGCAGTACTTC. It translates to CASSDAANSYEQYF.